The clone carrying this T cell receptor (beta chain) was observed many times. The antigen remains undetermined. This CDR3 region has 11 residues. Germline assignment: CDR1 SGHVS and CDR2 FQNEAQ. V lost 5 bases and J lost 3, with 5 bases in between. These data belong to a study of T cells in Graves' hyperthyroidism and ophthalmopathy. Study-wide results and caveats: Blood samples included most of the expanded thyroid clonotypes exceeding 0.001.

TCR beta CDR3 sequences were amplified from RNA transcripts. Carried out on the TCR CDR3, a first-round RT-PCR used the HTBI primer set. TCRdb used MiXCR to reprocess the multiplex PCR reads, holding one entry per CDR3 protein. The profile shows roughly 240,000 distinct CDR3 sequences, roughly a quarter of them singletons. A patient was excluded if there was uncontrolled infection, other autoimmune disease, pregnancy or lactation. Diagnostic assessment was based on clinical symptoms, serum thyroxine and TRAb, thyroid ultrasound and orbital computed tomography. Extraction of PBMCs used more than 8.5 ml of fresh peripheral blood.

The clonotype comes from a woman in her thirties or forties with Graves' ophthalmopathy. J is TRBJ2-7 and V is TRBV7-8; D is ambiguous. Material: blood. In DNA form, the CDR3 reads TGTGCCAGCAGCCACCTCTACGAGCAGTACTTC. Protein product: CASSHLYEQYF. The variable domain in full, completed from reference TRBV7-8 and TRBJ2-7, reads GAGVSQSPRYKVAKRGQDVALRCDPISGHVSLFWYQQALGQGPEFLTYFQNEAQLDKSGLPSDRFFAERPEGSVSTLKIQRTQQEDSAVYLCASSHLYEQYFGPGTRLTVT.